The rows below give T cell receptor beta chains drawn from one sample of a study of blood T cell repertoires in COVID-19. TCRdb keeps only in-frame clones here, not all; method: immunoSEQ multiplex PCR. The sample has roughly 130,000 clones, around 80% seen once; the top ten hold approximately 3.5%. Sequenced: peripheral blood. The source of these receptors is a man aged 55 to 70 with acute or convalescent COVID-19. Each CDR3 is given with its conserved first and last residue. Each record gives: CDR3 DNA, CDR3 protein, D gene, V gene, clone size, J gene. A D gene is named only where the DNA matches it firmly. Where a row states a size, it is once, few, many or the class of an expanded clone; other rows omit it.

TGCAGTGCCCCCCGGGACACTAAACTGTTCTTC | CSAPRDTKLFF | NA | TRBV20-1 | once | TRBJ2-1
TGTGCCAGCAGCTTAGATTCAGGGCGCGAGCAGTACTTC | CASSLDSGREQYF | NA | TRBV7-2 | NA | TRBJ2-7
TGTGCCAGCAGTGTTGAGGCGGGGGTCAACAATGAGCAGTTCTTC | CASSVEAGVNNEQFF | TRBD2 | TRBV6-4 | NA | TRBJ2-1
TGTGCCAGCAGTTTAGAGAGCGGGAGGGCCCCCGGGGAGCTGTTTTTT | CASSLESGRAPGELFF | TRBD2 | TRBV28 | NA | TRBJ2-2
TGTGCCAGCAGCTTGGGACAGGGGCCCAGAAACACCATATATTTT | CASSLGQGPRNTIYF | TRBD1 | TRBV7-8 | NA | TRBJ1-3
TGCGCCAGCAGCTTGATCGGGACAGGGCAAGGAAACACCATATATTTT | CASSLIGTGQGNTIYF | TRBD1 | TRBV5-1 | few | TRBJ1-3
TGTGCCAGCAAGAAATTTACGGACAGGGGTTGCAATGAGCAGTTCTTC | CASKKFTDRGCNEQFF | TRBD1 | TRBV18 | NA | TRBJ2-1
TGTGCCAGCAGGGGCCAGGGGAATCAGCCCCAGCATTTT | CASRGQGNQPQHF | NA | TRBV2 | NA | TRBJ1-5
TGTGCCAGCAGGGGCAGTGCAAATTCACCCCTCCACTTT | CASRGSANSPLHF | NA | TRBV6-5 | NA | TRBJ1-6
TGCGCCAGCAGCTTGACAGGGGGCGCTGGGGCCAACGTCCTGACTTTC | CASSLTGGAGANVLTF | TRBD1 | TRBV5-1 | NA | TRBJ2-6
TGTGCCAGCAGCTCCATCGACAGGCTCAATCAGCCCCAGCATTTT | CASSSIDRLNQPQHF | NA | TRBV7-9 | many | TRBJ1-5
TGTGCCAGCAGTCTGCAAGGGACACCACAAGAGACCCAGTACTTC | CASSLQGTPQETQYF | NA | TRBV5-5 | NA | TRBJ2-5
TGTGCCGGAGGGTCTGGGGCCAACGTCCTGACTTTC | CAGGSGANVLTF | NA | TRBV21-1 | NA | TRBJ2-6
TGTGCCAGCAGCTTGGGGGGCGCCTGGCGAGAGCAGTACTTC | CASSLGGAWREQYF | NA | TRBV5-6 | few | TRBJ2-7
TGTGCCAGCAGCTTGGAGGTGGGGGGGACGAACACTGAAGCTTTCTTT | CASSLEVGGTNTEAFF | NA | TRBV5-4 | many | TRBJ1-1
TGTGCCAGCCGTTGGGGGGTGGATCAGCCCCAGCATTTT | CASRWGVDQPQHF | NA | TRBV12-3/TRBV12-4 | NA | TRBJ1-5
TGTGCCAGCAGCAAACCACAGGGGGCGCTGGGAGGAAACACCATATATTTT | CASSKPQGALGGNTIYF | TRBD1 | TRBV9 | NA | TRBJ1-3
TGTGCCAGCAGCCGGGACTTCGAGCAGTACTTC | CASSRDFEQYF | NA | TRBV7-2 | NA | TRBJ2-7
TGTGCCAGCAGCCCCTACAGACAGTATGGCTACACCTTC | CASSPYRQYGYTF | NA | TRBV16 | NA | TRBJ1-2
TGTGCCAGCAGTGAAAGAGGGATTAATGAAAAACTGTTTTTT | CASSERGINEKLFF | NA | TRBV2 | NA | TRBJ1-4
TGCAGCGTTGAAACCGACAGCATGAACACTGAAGCTTTCTTT | CSVETDSMNTEAFF | NA | TRBV29-1 | NA | TRBJ1-1
TGCAGCGTCGGTCTGGGGGCAGCTGGTCAGCCCCAGCATTTT | CSVGLGAAGQPQHF | NA | TRBV29-1 | once | TRBJ1-5
TGTGCCATCAGTGGGGTGGCAGGGCGCACAGAAGCTTTCTTT | CAISGVAGRTEAFF | NA | TRBV10-3 | NA | TRBJ1-1
TGTGCCAGTAGTATGGGTATGGACGGAGGGCGCAATCAGCCCCAGCATTTT | CASSMGMDGGRNQPQHF | NA | TRBV19 | NA | TRBJ1-5
TGCGCCAGCAGCCAGGAGACAGGGGTCTATGGCTACACCTTC | CASSQETGVYGYTF | TRBD1 | TRBV4-3 | NA | TRBJ1-2
TGCGCCAGCAGCTTGGGACTAGCGGGAGGGAACACAGATACGCAGTATTTT | CASSLGLAGGNTDTQYF | TRBD2 | TRBV5-1 | NA | TRBJ2-3
TGTGCCAGCAGCCCAGAGCGGAGGAGCTACGAGCAGTACTTC | CASSPERRSYEQYF | NA | TRBV7-8 | NA | TRBJ2-7
TGTGCCAGCAGCCCAGGGACAGGGGGCGAATACGAGCAGTACTTC | CASSPGTGGEYEQYF | TRBD1 | TRBV11-3 | NA | TRBJ2-7
TGTGCCAGCAGTTACCCGGGACTAGCGGGAGAGCAGTACTTC | CASSYPGLAGEQYF | TRBD2 | TRBV28 | NA | TRBJ2-7
TGTGCCAGCAGCTCCGCCCTCGGGCAGGGCTATGGCTACACCTTC | CASSSALGQGYGYTF | NA | TRBV7-2 | NA | TRBJ1-2
TGTGCCAGTAGTATCGGGACAGGGGGCCATCAGCCCCAGCATTTT | CASSIGTGGHQPQHF | TRBD1 | TRBV19 | once | TRBJ1-5
TGTGCCAGCAGGGGCGGGAGGGGCACTAATGAAAAACTGTTTTTT | CASRGGRGTNEKLFF | NA | TRBV6-5 | NA | TRBJ1-4
TGCAGCGTTGACAGGGAGGACTATGGCTACACCTTC | CSVDREDYGYTF | NA | TRBV29-1 | once | TRBJ1-2
TGTGCCAGCAGCTTAGGTGAGACAGGGAATGAGCAGTTCTTC | CASSLGETGNEQFF | TRBD1 | TRBV7-2 | NA | TRBJ2-1
TGTGCCACTGCGTCGGCTAGCGGGAAAGGCCCCTACAATGAGCAGTTCTTC | CATASASGKGPYNEQFF | TRBD2 | TRBV24-1 | NA | TRBJ2-1
TGTGCCAGCAGCTTAATCGGACAGGGGGCGGCGACAGATACGCAGTATTTT | CASSLIGQGAATDTQYF | TRBD1 | TRBV7-3 | few | TRBJ2-3
TGTGCCACCCGGGGTGGGGGCGCCGGGGAGCTGTTTTTT | CATRGGGAGELFF | NA | TRBV24-1 | few | TRBJ2-2
TGCGCCAGCAGCTTGGCGGTAGCGGGATCTACGGAGACCCAGTACTTC | CASSLAVAGSTETQYF | TRBD2 | TRBV5-1 | NA | TRBJ2-5
TGTGCCAGCAGCCCGGACAGGGCGGAGCGTGGCTACACCTTC | CASSPDRAERGYTF | TRBD1 | TRBV2 | NA | TRBJ1-2
TGTGCCAGCAGCTTAGCTGGACGGGGGAACACTGAAGCTTTCTTT | CASSLAGRGNTEAFF | NA | TRBV7-8 | NA | TRBJ1-1
TGTGCCAGCAGCTCAGGGGGCAAGTCGGATACGCAGTATTTT | CASSSGGKSDTQYF | TRBD1 | TRBV7-2 | NA | TRBJ2-3
TGTGCCAGCAGAGATACAGGGGGGGCCTATGGCTACACCTTC | CASRDTGGAYGYTF | TRBD1 | TRBV27 | few | TRBJ1-2
TGTGCCAGCAGTTTACAGGCTCCCCAGGGCCGCAAACTCTACGAGCAGTACTTC | CASSLQAPQGRKLYEQYF | NA | TRBV27 | NA | TRBJ2-7
TGTGCCAGCAGTGAAGAAGCGCGGGGGAGCTCCTACAATGAGCAGTTCTTC | CASSEEARGSSYNEQFF | TRBD2 | TRBV6-1 | NA | TRBJ2-1
TGTGCCAGCAGCTTGGTCCGTCAGCCCCAGCATTTT | CASSLVRQPQHF | NA | TRBV5-7 | NA | TRBJ1-5
TGTGCCAGTACTGCGGCGGGGAATTTGAACACTGAAGCTTTCTTT | CASTAAGNLNTEAFF | NA | TRBV19 | once | TRBJ1-1
TGTGCCAGCAGTCCTCCGGGACAGGGGCACACCGGGGAGCTGTTTTTT | CASSPPGQGHTGELFF | TRBD1 | TRBV6-6 | few | TRBJ2-2
TGTGCCAGCAGCTTCGGGGGGAGCTCCTACGAGCAGTACTTC | CASSFGGSSYEQYF | TRBD2 | TRBV7-2 | NA | TRBJ2-7
TGTGCCAGCAGAGGCGAGGTACGGAGGACTGAAGCTTTCTTT | CASRGEVRRTEAFF | NA | TRBV6-6 | once | TRBJ1-1
TGTGCCAGCAACGCATTAGCGGGACCCTACTACGAGCAGTACTTC | CASNALAGPYYEQYF | TRBD2 | TRBV28 | NA | TRBJ2-7
TGCGCCAGCAGCCAAACGGCCGGGACAGGGTTAGTGGGCTACACCTTC | CASSQTAGTGLVGYTF | TRBD1 | TRBV4-1 | NA | TRBJ1-2
TGCGCCAGCAGTCCCAGGGGGGACTATGGCTACACCTTC | CASSPRGDYGYTF | TRBD1 | TRBV5-1 | NA | TRBJ1-2
TGTGCCAGCAGCCCAGGCTCCAATCAGCCCCAGCATTTT | CASSPGSNQPQHF | NA | TRBV7-9 | NA | TRBJ1-5
TGCGCCAGCAGCCGTAGTGTTCCGGGACAGTCAAATTCACCCCTCCACTTT | CASSRSVPGQSNSPLHF | TRBD1 | TRBV4-3 | NA | TRBJ1-6
TGTGCCAGCAGTTACGGGACAGGGACCTACGAGCAGTACTTC | CASSYGTGTYEQYF | TRBD1 | TRBV6-5 | few | TRBJ2-7
TGTGCCAGTAGTATAGTTGAGGGTGAGCAGTTCTTC | CASSIVEGEQFF | NA | TRBV19 | few | TRBJ2-1
TGTGCCAGCAGCCCCCCGGCTAGTTACAATGAGCAGTTCTTC | CASSPPASYNEQFF | NA | TRBV28 | NA | TRBJ2-1